The 27 T cell receptor beta chains in this list originate from one sample, sequenced in a study of beta chain features in type 1 diabetes. Study observations and caveats: Across all four CD4+ subsets, people with type 1 diabetes showed modestly shorter TCRB CDR3s.

The investigators reverse transcribed all of the isolated RNA, so they sequenced expressed TCRB transcripts. Profiling relied on immunoSEQ multiplex PCR, and the TCRdb table lists in-frame clones only, not all of them. The sample has some 350,000 clones; over 9% are singletons. These receptors have no identified antigens. Sequenced material: central memory CD4+ T cells from blood. The receptors here all came from a man aged 25 to 40 with type 1 diabetes.

Concerning this clone itself: Other nucleotide sequences from this sample produce the same CDR3. The V call is TRBV19, the J call TRBJ1-5; 10 nucleotides agree with TRBD1. The CDR3 runs to 13 residues. Germline V gene sequence: CDR1 LNHDA, CDR2 SQIVND (reference sequence). Trimming took 6 bases from V and 6 from J; bases not matched to a gene: 2. CDR3 protein: CASSGQGGQPQHF. CDR3 DNA sequence: TGTGCCAGTAGCGGACAGGGGGGTCAGCCCCAGCATTTT.

The chain combines TRBV5-1 with TRBJ2-7; D gene unclear. The CDR3 contains 12 residues. Germline V gives CDR1 SGHRS, CDR2 YFSETQ. V lost 4 bases, J lost 2 bases, and 7 bases lay in between. The CDR3 protein is CASSLDAYEQYF. The CDR3 DNA reads TGCGCCAGCAGCCTCGACGCCTACGAGCAGTACTTC.

V gene TRBV6-1 combines with J gene TRBJ2-5, with 8 positions matching TRBD1. The junction had 7 bases not matched to a gene; V was cut back by 5 bases and J by 2 bases. CDR1 MNHNS and CDR2 SASEGT come from the germline V gene. This CDR3 contains 15 residues. The CDR3 sequence: CASSLTTGVQETQYF. DNA of the CDR3: TGTGCCAGCAGTCTCACGACAGGGGTACAAGAGACCCAGTACTTC.

This chain uses TRBV28 with TRBJ2-7, with 7 nucleotides matching TRBD1. The CDR3 loop spans 12 amino acids. Losses at the gene ends were 8 bases for V and 1 base for J; bases not matched to a gene: 2. Germline-derived CDR1 and CDR2 are MDHEN and SYDVKM. The DNA for the CDR3 is TGTGCCAGCCAGACAGGGTCCTACGAGCAGTACTTC. This encodes CASQTGSYEQYF.

Only a few counts were recorded for this clone. Other DNA sequences of this sample code for an identical CDR3. The V call is TRBV5-1, the J call TRBJ2-1; D is possibly TRBD2 (6 bases). The germline V gene has CDR1 SGHRS and CDR2 YFSETQ. V lost 2 bases to trimming and J lost 1 base, with 7 bases between them. The CDR3 has 14 amino acids. The CDR3 DNA is TGCGCCAGCAGCTTCGGGAGTTCCTACAATGAGCAGTTCTTC. This encodes CASSFGSSYNEQFF. Looking up the rest from reference TRBV5-1 and TRBJ2-1 gives the full variable domain: KAGVTQTPRYLIKTRGQQVTLSCSPISGHRSVSWYQQTPGQGLQFLFEYFSETQRNKGNFPGRFSGRQFSNSRSEMNVSTLELGDSALYLCASSFGSSYNEQFFGPGTRLTVL.

The chain carries TRBV19 and TRBJ1-2, with D tentatively TRBD1 (6 bases). Germline loops: CDR1 LNHDA, CDR2 SQIVND (reference sequence). V lost 5 bases, J lost 0 bases, and 16 bases lay in between. There are 16 residues in the CDR3. The CDR3 DNA reads as TGTGCCAGTAGTGACGCGGGGGCTAACGCTAACTATGGCTACACCTTC. Its protein is CASSDAGANANYGYTF.

The chain links TRBV5-5 to TRBJ2-5; 8 nucleotides match TRBD2. CDR3 length: 14 residues. The J segment lost 5 bases and the V segment lost 4 bases, leaving 7 bases of the junction unmatched. The germline V gene has CDR1 SGHKS and CDR2 YYEKEE (reference sequence). The CDR3 nucleotides are TGTGCCAGCAGCCAGGGACTAGGTGTCGAGACCCAGTACTTC. Encoded protein: CASSQGLGVETQYF.

This clone occurred a few times. Other DNA sequences from this sample encode an identical CDR3 as well. The rearrangement uses TRBV18 and TRBJ2-7; D is undetermined. The CDR3 totals 13 residues. V was trimmed by 3 bases and J by 4 bases, leaving 10 bases between them. The germline V gene encodes CDR1 KGHSH and CDR2 LQKENI. This CDR3 is CASSPPGSYEQYF. The CDR3 coding sequence is TGTGCCAGCTCACCCCCGGGCTCATACGAGCAGTACTTC.

A few counts support this clone. The chain uses TRBV18 and TRBJ1-2; D is unresolved. This CDR3 has 15 amino acids. Trimming removed 6 bases at V and 0 bases at J, with 14 bases between. The germline V gene has CDR1 KGHSH and CDR2 LQKENI. In nucleotides, the CDR3 is TGTGCCAGCTCCCCCGCAGTAGACCCTAACTATGGCTACACCTTC. It translates to CASSPAVDPNYGYTF.

This chain connects TRBV5-1 to TRBJ2-7; D not resolved. The CDR3 contains 14 residues. Germline V gene sequence: CDR1 SGHRS, CDR2 YFSETQ. V lost 2 bases, J lost 7 bases, and 16 bases lay in between. The CDR3 spells CASSLQSPPREQYF. The CDR3 coding sequence is TGCGCCAGCAGCTTACAATCACCGCCAAGGGAGCAGTACTTC.

This sequence joins TRBV29-1 and TRBJ2-3; D may match TRBD1 or TRBD2 (5 bases each). Looked up from germline, CDR1 is SQVTM and CDR2 is ANQGSEA. The CDR3 is made up of 14 amino acids. V shed 0 bases and J shed 0 bases, with 7 bases lying between them. Here the CDR3 DNA reads TGCAGCGTTGAAGAACGGGACAGCACAGATACGCAGTATTTT. Amino acid sequence: CSVEERDSTDTQYF.

This clone was observed a few times. The rearrangement links TRBV5-1 to TRBJ2-4; D remains unclear. The germline V gene encodes CDR1 SGHRS and CDR2 YFSETQ. Trimming removed 3 bases from V and 8 bases from J, with 15 bases in between. CDR3 length: 14 amino acids. The CDR3 DNA reads as TGCGCCAGCAGCTCTTCCAAACCTGGGGACATTCAGTACTTC. The encoded protein is CASSSSKPGDIQYF.

This clone was detected only a few times. Other DNA sequences in the sample encode the same CDR3. J is TRBJ2-3 and V is TRBV30, with D hard to call. V was cut by 0 bases and J by 6 bases, with 4 bases left in between. This CDR3 spans 11 amino acids. Germline V gene lookup returns CDR1 GTSNPN and CDR2 SVGIG (reference sequence). The DNA for the CDR3 is TGTGCCTGGAGTGTCGGGGATACGCAGTATTTT. Amino acid sequence: CAWSVGDTQYF.

The V and J genes are TRBV28 and TRBJ2-7; possibly TRBD1 for D (5 bases). From germline, CDR1 is MDHEN and CDR2 SYDVKM. The CDR3 is 15 amino acids. Trimming stripped 7 bases from V and 5 bases from J, with 21 bases between. The CDR3 nucleotides are TGTGCCAGCACGCCGCGCACACAGGTTTCCCACGAGCAGTACTTC. Encoded protein: CASTPRTQVSHEQYF.

In nucleotides, the CDR3 is TGTGCCAGCAGCCAGCCGGGACTAGCGGGAGGACTTAACAATGAGCAGTTCTTC. It is translated as CASSQPGLAGGLNNEQFF. The chain has TRBV4-2 and TRBJ2-1; 15 bases map to TRBD2. From germline, CDR1 is LGHNA and CDR2 YNFKEQ. The CDR3 is 18 amino acids. V shed 3 bases, J shed 5 bases, and the junction held 8 bases outside the gene matches.

This clone was detected a few times. The chain joins TRBV18 to TRBJ1-5; 7 bases agree with TRBD1. This CDR3 spans 15 amino acids. The germline V gene has CDR1 KGHSH and CDR2 LQKENI. Losses at the gene ends were 3 bases for V and 7 bases for J; bases not matched to a gene: 9. Written as DNA, the CDR3 is TGTGCCAGCTCACCCAGGACAGGTAGGGAGCAGCCCCAGCATTTT. The encoded protein is CASSPRTGREQPQHF.

The chain employs TRBV7-2 and TRBJ2-2; possibly TRBD2 for D (6 bases). CDR3 size: 17 residues. V was clipped by 2 bases and J by 6 bases, with 19 bases between them. Germline V gene data show CDR1 as SGHTA and CDR2 as FQGNSA. CDR3 loop: CASSLRPGLPSSGELFF. CDR3 coding DNA: TGTGCCAGCAGCTTAAGGCCGGGACTCCCCAGCTCCGGGGAGCTGTTTTTT.

The chain combines TRBV2 with TRBJ1-5, with 8 positions matching TRBD1. CDR1 SNHLY and CDR2 FYNNEI come from the germline V gene. This CDR3 has 15 amino acids. V lost 8 bases to trimming and J lost 5 bases; unmatched junction nucleotides: 11. The DNA for the CDR3 is TGTGCCAGCGGTCCTATTTCAGGGGGCGATCAGCCCCAGCATTTT. Translated, it gives CASGPISGGDQPQHF.

This clone showed up just a few times. The V and J genes are TRBV6-6 and TRBJ2-7; 8 bases map to TRBD2. Unmatched junction bases numbered 10, after V lost 0 bases and J lost 6 bases. Germline CDR1 is MNHNY and CDR2 is SVGAGI (reference sequence). The length of the CDR3 is 16 residues. The CDR3 region is CASSYSGTRRGIEQYF. CDR3 DNA: TGTGCCAGCAGTTACTCCGGGACTAGACGTGGTATCGAGCAGTACTTC.

This clone appeared a few times. V and J are TRBV6-6 and TRBJ2-3; 8 bases match TRBD1. The germline V gene encodes CDR1 MNHNY and CDR2 SVGAGI (reference sequence). CDR3 size: 14 residues. J gave up 4 bases and V 5 bases, and 5 bases lay outside the gene matches. This CDR3 reads CASSIRQGSDTQYF. In nucleotides, the CDR3 is TGTGCCAGCAGTATACGACAGGGGTCAGATACGCAGTATTTT.

This clone was seen more than once but under ten times. The J gene is TRBJ1-1, the V gene TRBV10-3; D gene ambiguous. V was trimmed by 1 base and J by 4 bases, leaving 7 bases between them. CDR3 size: 13 residues. CDR1 is ENHRY and CDR2 is SYGVKD in the germline V gene. CDR3: CAISEWESTEAFF. CDR3 nucleotide sequence: TGTGCCATCAGTGAGTGGGAGAGCACTGAAGCTTTCTTT.

The chain combines TRBV6-1 with TRBJ2-2; TRBD1 aligns across 7 bases. The junction had 5 bases not matched to a gene; V was cut back by 6 bases and J by 1 base. CDR3 length: 15 amino acids. Germline CDR1 is MNHNS and CDR2 is SASEGT. The CDR3, as DNA: TGTGCCAGCAGATCGGGACAGATGAACACCGGGGAGCTGTTTTTT. Amino acids: CASRSGQMNTGELFF.

Notes on this clone: The same CDR3 can be traced to other DNA sequences in this sample. The chain carries TRBV5-6 and TRBJ2-5; 8 bases line up with TRBD1. Germline V lookup: CDR1 SGHDT, CDR2 YYEEEE. The CDR3 loop spans 13 amino acids. V shed 4 bases, J shed 4 bases, and the junction held 3 bases outside the gene matches. The CDR3 region is CASSLTGAETQYF. The CDR3 region has the DNA TGTGCCAGCAGCCTGACAGGGGCAGAGACCCAGTACTTC.

This clone was picked up a small number of times. The J gene is TRBJ2-1, the V gene TRBV7-2, with D tentatively TRBD2 (6 bases). This CDR3 region has 16 residues. Trimming stripped 1 base from V and 3 bases from J, with 13 bases between. Germline CDR1 reads SGHTA; CDR2 reads FQGNSA. DNA for the CDR3: TGTGCCAGCAGCTTAGGCGTAACTAGCAACTACAATGAGCAGTTCTTC. It yields the protein CASSLGVTSNYNEQFF. The full variable domain, with the rest looked up from reference TRBV7-2 and TRBJ2-1, is GAGVSQSPSNKVTEKGKDVELRCDPISGHTALYWYRQSLGQGLEFLIYFQGNSAPDKSGLPSDRFSAERTGGSVSTLTIQRTQQEDSAVYLCASSLGVTSNYNEQFFGPGTRLTVL.

The chain combines TRBV13 with TRBJ2-7, with 9 nucleotides matching TRBD1. The junction had 6 bases not matched to a gene; V was cut back by 3 bases and J by 9 bases. Germline CDR1 reads PRHDT; CDR2 reads FYEKMQ (reference sequence). The CDR3 is 13 amino acids. The CDR3 here is CASSLGQGEGQYF. As DNA, the CDR3 is TGTGCCAGCAGCTTGGGACAGGGAGAAGGGCAGTACTTC.

The chain joins TRBV5-6 to TRBJ2-2; TRBD2 aligns across 9 bases. Trimming cost V 3 bases and J 5 bases; bases outside gene matches: 2. The CDR3 loop spans 14 amino acids. From germline, CDR1 is SGHDT and CDR2 YYEEEE. The CDR3 DNA is TGTGCCAGCAGCTCCCTAGCGGGAACCGGGGAGCTGTTTTTT. Protein: CASSSLAGTGELFF. Together with reference TRBV5-6 and TRBJ2-2, the CDR3 gives the full variable domain: DAGVTQSPTHLIKTRGQQVTLRCSPKSGHDTVSWYQQALGQGPQFIFQYYEEEERQRGNFPDRFSGHQFPNYSSELNVNALLLGDSALYLCASSSLAGTGELFFGEGSRLTVL.

This clone was seen ten or more times. The chain couples TRBV7-2 to TRBJ2-3; 9 positions match TRBD2. V trimming: 7 bases; J trimming: 3 bases; junction bases outside the gene matches: 5. The CDR3 length is 14 residues. Germline V CDR1 and CDR2: SGHTA, FQGNSA. The CDR3 sequence is CASTIAGVTDTQYF. CDR3 DNA: TGTGCCAGCACCATAGCGGGAGTTACAGATACGCAGTATTTT.